Listed below are T cell receptor beta chains from one sample, sequenced in a study of Ad26.COV2.S vaccination and SARS-CoV-2 variants. The method was immunoSEQ multiplex PCR; TCRdb's version includes in-frame clones alone and lacks a portion of them. The table records hundreds of thousands of clones, around 90% of them present only once. This specimen was peripheral blood, taken in a trial of Ad26.COV2.S vaccine versus placebo. The origin of the receptors is a person aged 18-65 years who received the Ad26.COV2.S COVID-19 vaccine or a placebo. Both conserved end residues are part of each CDR3. The D gene is left open where the match is weak.

D gene,V gene,J gene,CDR3 length,CDR3 protein
.,TRBV6-2/TRBV6-3,TRBJ1-1,14,CASSYLRGNTEAFF
TRBD1,TRBV9,TRBJ1-4,16,CASSTPRTGLNEKLFF
TRBD1,TRBV29-1,TRBJ2-3,15,CSVGPGQGATDTQYF
TRBD2,TRBV19,TRBJ2-1,16,CASSIGGGRTYNEQFF
TRBD1,TRBV19,TRBJ1-4,18,CASSRLNRGGRGGEKLFF
TRBD2,TRBV7-2,TRBJ2-3,14,CASSPTSGGDTQYF
.,TRBV7-6,TRBJ2-2,16,CASSLRQTSNTGELFF
.,TRBV28,TRBJ2-5,14,CASSPPGVLETQYF
.,TRBV5-1,TRBJ2-5,14,CASSPSQGGETQYF
TRBD2,TRBV6-6,TRBJ2-2,14,CASKKRDVTGELFF
.,TRBV7-2,TRBJ1-6,15,CASSLRGGGYSPLHF
.,TRBV4-1,TRBJ2-5,15,CASSQGLGSGETQYF
.,TRBV12-3/TRBV12-4,TRBJ2-7,12,CASSRPMGEQYF
.,TRBV5-5,TRBJ2-5,15,CASSWGIGTQETQYF
.,TRBV5-1,TRBJ1-1,13,CASSLPSLTEAFF
TRBD1,TRBV6-5,TRBJ1-4,14,CASGYRGLDEKLFF
TRBD2,TRBV9,TRBJ2-1,15,CASSPGTSGSWEQFF
TRBD2,TRBV4-2,TRBJ2-5,17,CASSQGGLAGDQETQYF
.,TRBV3-1/TRBV3-2,TRBJ2-7,15,CASSQVGGSNYEQYF
.,TRBV27,TRBJ1-1,14,CASSTQGLYTEAFF
.,TRBV5-1,TRBJ2-7,12,CASKSGSYEQYF
.,TRBV18,TRBJ1-6,14,CASSPDSGNSPLHF
.,TRBV4-1,TRBJ1-5,14,CASSLDSTNQPQHF
TRBD1,TRBV28,TRBJ1-2,15,CASSAPGQAWNGYTF
.,TRBV27,TRBJ1-6,15,CASSSTGADYSPLHF
TRBD1,TRBV6-6,TRBJ1-5,15,CASSSMTGNNQPQHF
.,TRBV7-9,TRBJ1-1,15,CASSLEGRAHTEAFF
TRBD1,TRBV7-2,TRBJ1-4,13,CASSSDRDEKLFF
TRBD1,TRBV7-2,TRBJ1-6,15,CASSLRQGINSPLHF
.,TRBV5-5,TRBJ1-2,14,CASSFGGNNYGYTF
TRBD1,TRBV29-1,TRBJ2-7,14,CSVEGQGASYEQYF
.,TRBV10-3,TRBJ1-5,15,CAISVSEGRPQPQHF
.,TRBV19,TRBJ2-2,12,CASSFDTGELFF
TRBD1,TRBV28,TRBJ1-2,14,CASSFGTGRRGYTF
TRBD1,TRBV4-2,TRBJ2-6,18,CASSQTGQVNTGANVLTF
TRBD1,TRBV28,TRBJ1-4,15,CASSSWAASLQGLFF
.,TRBV30,TRBJ1-2,11,CAWSLNYGYTF
.,TRBV12-3/TRBV12-4,TRBJ1-1,12,CASSLMGTEAFF
.,TRBV30,TRBJ1-4,18,CAWSVPGVGVLVHEKLFF
.,TRBV7-8,TRBJ1-2,15,CASSLGSTDHYGYTF
.,TRBV19,TRBJ2-1,14,CASNSRGRYNEQFF
TRBD1,TRBV10-3,TRBJ1-4,15,CAISAGQGYNEKLFF
TRBD1,TRBV18,TRBJ1-3,15,CASSPLGTGGNTIYF
.,TRBV6-4,TRBJ1-4,15,CASRWTASPNEKLFF
.,TRBV11-2,TRBJ2-2,14,CASSLGENTGELFF
TRBD1,TRBV6-6,TRBJ2-1,15,CASIEGDRVYNEQFF
.,TRBV6-5,TRBJ1-3,15,CASSYKGAAGNTIYF
.,TRBV7-6,TRBJ1-2,13,CASSPTGGYGYTF
.,TRBV9,TRBJ2-5,14,CASSVGRFQETQYF
.,TRBV7-9,TRBJ1-1,13,CASSLDSSTEAFF
.,TRBV4-2,TRBJ1-1,18,CASSQDPIGNLGGTEAFF
.,TRBV7-3,TRBJ1-1,13,CASSLSGRGEAFF
.,TRBV27,TRBJ1-2,13,CASSLYGTGGYTF
.,TRBV18,TRBJ1-1,14,CASSPNSGSYEAFF
.,TRBV6-2/TRBV6-3,TRBJ1-1,13,CASSGSYTHEAFF
.,TRBV6-5,TRBJ1-1,14,CASSYSSRVSEAFF
.,TRBV2,TRBJ1-4,16,CASSVRAQTTNEKLFF